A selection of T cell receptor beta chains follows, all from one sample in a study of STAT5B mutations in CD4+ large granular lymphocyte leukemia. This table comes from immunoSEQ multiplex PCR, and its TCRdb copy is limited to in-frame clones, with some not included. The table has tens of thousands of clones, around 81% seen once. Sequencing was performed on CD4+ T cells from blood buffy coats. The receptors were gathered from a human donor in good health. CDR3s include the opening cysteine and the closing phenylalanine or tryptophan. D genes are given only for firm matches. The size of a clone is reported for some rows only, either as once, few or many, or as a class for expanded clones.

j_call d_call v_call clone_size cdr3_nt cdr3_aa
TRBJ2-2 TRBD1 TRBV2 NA TGTGCCAGCAATCTACCGGGACAGGGGGCGACCGGGGAGCTGTTTTTT CASNLPGQGATGELFF
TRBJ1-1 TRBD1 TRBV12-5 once TGTGCTAGTGGTTTGGCCGGACAGGGGGGCACTGAAGCTTTCTTT CASGLAGQGGTEAFF
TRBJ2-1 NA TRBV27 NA TGTGCCAGCAGTTTATCCTTTTCACAGCACAATGAGCAGTTCTTC CASSLSFSQHNEQFF
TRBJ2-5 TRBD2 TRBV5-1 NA TGCGCCAGCAGCTCGGGACTAGCGGGAGGGCCTTTGGAGACCCAGTACTTC CASSSGLAGGPLETQYF
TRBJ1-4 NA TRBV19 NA TGTGCCAGTAGTATCCCTGCGGGGGCAAGAGAAAAACTGTTTTTT CASSIPAGAREKLFF
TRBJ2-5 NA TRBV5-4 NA TGTGCCAGCAGCTTGGCCGGCGGGATCCTTGAGACCCAGTACTTC CASSLAGGILETQYF
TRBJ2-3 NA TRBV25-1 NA TGTGCCAGCCCCTCGGGACCCCCCCATCTCACAGATACGCAGTATTTT CASPSGPPHLTDTQYF
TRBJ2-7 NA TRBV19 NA TGTGCTTCCGGGACGTTTGGCGAGCAGTACTTC CASGTFGEQYF
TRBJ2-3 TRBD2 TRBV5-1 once TGCGCCAGCAGCGACGCGCTCGGGGGGAGCACAGATACGCAGTATTTT CASSDALGGSTDTQYF
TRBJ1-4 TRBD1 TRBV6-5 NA TGTGCCACCTCGGACAGGTTTAATGAAAAACTGTTTTTT CATSDRFNEKLFF
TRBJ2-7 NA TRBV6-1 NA TGTGCCAGCAGTGTACGGGAGTTCCTGGTCGACGAGCAGTACTTC CASSVREFLVDEQYF
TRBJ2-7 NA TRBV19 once TGTGCCAGTTCCAGGGGCTCCACCTCCTACGAGCAGTACTTC CASSRGSTSYEQYF
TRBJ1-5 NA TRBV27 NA TGTGCCAGCGCCTGGGGAGCCCAGAACGGCAATCAGCCCCAGCATTTT CASAWGAQNGNQPQHF
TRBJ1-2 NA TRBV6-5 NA TGTGCCAGCAGTTCCCCATCATCAGGGGGCTACACCTTC CASSSPSSGGYTF
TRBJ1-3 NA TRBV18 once TGTGCCAGCTCACCTCCTCAACAGGGATTGTCTGGAAACACCATATATTTT CASSPPQQGLSGNTIYF
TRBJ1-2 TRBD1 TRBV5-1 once TGCGCCAGCAGCGTGGGACAGGGCGACGGCTACACCTTC CASSVGQGDGYTF
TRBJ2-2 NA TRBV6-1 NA TGTGCCAGCAGACCTCGACAGAACACCGGGGAGCTGTTTTTT CASRPRQNTGELFF
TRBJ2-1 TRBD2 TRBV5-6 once TGTGCCAGCAGAGAGGGACTAGCGGGAGGTTACAATGAGCAGTTCTTC CASREGLAGGYNEQFF
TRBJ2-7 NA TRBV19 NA TGTGCCAGCAGCCGGGACCCCTCTTTGTACGAGCAGTACTTC CASSRDPSLYEQYF
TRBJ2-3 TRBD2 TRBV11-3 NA TGTGCCAGCAGCTTAGGGGACGGACTAGCGGGAGATACGCAGTATTTT CASSLGDGLAGDTQYF
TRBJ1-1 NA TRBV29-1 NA TGCAGCGGTAAAGGGAACACTGAAGCTTTCTTT CSGKGNTEAFF
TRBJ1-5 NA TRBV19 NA TGTGCCAGTAGTATTTACGGGCGGCTGAGCAATCAGCCCCAGCATTTT CASSIYGRLSNQPQHF
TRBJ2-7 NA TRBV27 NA TGTGCCAGCGGTGGAGGAGCTCGCGGCGAGCAGTACTTC CASGGGARGEQYF
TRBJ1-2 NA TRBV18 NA TGTGCCAGCTCACCAATCGAGGCGGGAGGCTACACCTTC CASSPIEAGGYTF
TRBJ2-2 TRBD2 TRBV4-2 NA TGTGCCAGCAGCCTAGCGGGGGGGCCCGGCGGGGAGCTGTTTTTT CASSLAGGPGGELFF
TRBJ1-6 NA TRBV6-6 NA TGTGCCAGCAGTGCAGAGAGGACCGCGCCGAATTCACCCCTCCACTTT CASSAERTAPNSPLHF
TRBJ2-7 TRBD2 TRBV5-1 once TGCGCCAGCAGCTCCACCGGCGGGGGGTACGAGCAGTACTTC CASSSTGGGYEQYF
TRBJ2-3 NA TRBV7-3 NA TGTGCCAGCAGCTTACAGGGAAGGGAAGATACGCAGTATTTT CASSLQGREDTQYF
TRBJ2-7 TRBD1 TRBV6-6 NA TGTGCCAGCAGCCGTGGACAGGGGGGGGTTTACGAGCAGTACTTC CASSRGQGGVYEQYF
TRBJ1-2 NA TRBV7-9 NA TGTGCCAGCAGCCATGAAAATACCGATGGCTACACCTTC CASSHENTDGYTF
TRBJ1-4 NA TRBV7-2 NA TGTGCCAGCAGCTCAAGGACGGGCCAGAATGAAAAACTGTTTTTT CASSSRTGQNEKLFF
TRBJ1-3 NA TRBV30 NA TGTGCCTGGAGTAGCGGGGACCCGGGTACTGGAAACACCATATATTTT CAWSSGDPGTGNTIYF
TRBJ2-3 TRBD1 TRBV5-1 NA TGCGCCAGCAGCCTGGGACAGGGGGGGACAGATACGCAGTATTTT CASSLGQGGTDTQYF
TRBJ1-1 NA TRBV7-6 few TGTGCCAGCAGCTTAGGCACCTTACCCACTGAAGCTTTCTTT CASSLGTLPTEAFF
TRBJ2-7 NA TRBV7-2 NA TGTGCCAGCAGCTTAAGGGGTGGGGCTTACGAGCAGTACTTC CASSLRGGAYEQYF
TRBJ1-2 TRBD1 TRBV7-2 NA TGTGCCAGCAGCCCTTCCTCCGGGACAGCCTCATATGGCTACACCTTC CASSPSSGTASYGYTF
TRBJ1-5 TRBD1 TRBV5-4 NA TGTGCCAGCAGCTCCGGGACAGGGGGCATCAATCAGCCCCAGCATTTT CASSSGTGGINQPQHF